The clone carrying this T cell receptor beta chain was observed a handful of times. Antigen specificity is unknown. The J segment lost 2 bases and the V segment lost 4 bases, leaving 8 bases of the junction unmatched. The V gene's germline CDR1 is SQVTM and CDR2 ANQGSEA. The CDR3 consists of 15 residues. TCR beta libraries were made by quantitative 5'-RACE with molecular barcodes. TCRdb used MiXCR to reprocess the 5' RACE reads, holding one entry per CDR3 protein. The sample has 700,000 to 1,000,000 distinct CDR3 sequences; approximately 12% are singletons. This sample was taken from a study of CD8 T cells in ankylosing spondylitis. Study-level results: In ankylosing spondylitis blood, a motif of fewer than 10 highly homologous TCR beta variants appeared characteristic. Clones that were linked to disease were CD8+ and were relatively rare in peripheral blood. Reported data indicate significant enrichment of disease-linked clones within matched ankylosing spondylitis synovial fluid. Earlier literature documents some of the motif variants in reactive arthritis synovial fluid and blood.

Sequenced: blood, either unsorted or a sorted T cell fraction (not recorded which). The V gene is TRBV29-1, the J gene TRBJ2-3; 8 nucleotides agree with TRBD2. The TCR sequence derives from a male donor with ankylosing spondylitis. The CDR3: CSVAVAGGLTDTQYF. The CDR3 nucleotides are TGCAGCGTTGCGGTTGCGGGGGGCCTCACAGATACGCAGTATTTT.